A single count supports the clone carrying this T cell receptor (beta chain). The source of the sample is a study of control samples from healthy donors and cancer patients. TCRdb's copy holds only in-frame clones and misses some; the assay was immunoSEQ multiplex PCR. The table lists 150,000 or so clones, about 90% of them singletons, with 4% to 6% in the top ten. The CDR3 is 12 residues long. Deletions cut 5 bases from V and 7 bases from J, with 11 bases between. CDR1 SEHNR and CDR2 FQNEAQ come from the germline V gene (reference sequence). Sequencing used blood. The gene calls are TRBV7-9 and TRBJ1-1; maybe TRBD1 (5 bases). The source is a woman under 40 in good health. The CDR3 DNA sequence: TGTGCCAGCAGCGGGAGGGACCTTGAAGCTTTCTTT. It encodes CASSGRDLEAFF. Filled out from reference TRBV7-9 and TRBJ1-1, the complete variable domain reads DTGVSQNPRHKITKRGQNVTFRCDPISEHNRLYWYRQTLGQGPEFLTYFQNEAQLEKSRLLSDRFSAERPKGSFSTLEIQRTEQGDSAMYLCASSGRDLEAFFGQGTRLTVV.